This T cell receptor beta chain emerged from a study of shared clonotypes between healthy human individuals. The study's findings and limits: The four-donor shared clonotypes exceeded non-shared clonotypes in generation probability, with non-shared ones scoring lower. Sharing across four donors was highest in naive CD4 (around 5%) and lowest in memory CD8 (roughly 0.4%).

Points on this clone: Its antigen is not identified.

The deep-level immunoSEQ assay was used. Using immunoSEQ multiplex PCR, the repertoire was profiled, and TCRdb retains in-frame clones only, with some absent. The sample yields about 600,000 clones, roughly 96% seen once. Germline values: CDR1 LNHDA, CDR2 SQIVND (reference sequence). The CDR3 extends over 12 amino acids. V was cut by 8 bases and J by 10 bases, with 12 bases left in between. Only CD45RO-negative cells positively selected for CCR7 counted as naive CD8 cells, so terminally differentiated effector memory CD45RA+ cells were excluded. Everyone who donated was a Caucasian adult who lived in Nashville, Tennessee.

Sequencing used naive CD8+ T cells sorted from blood. The chain links TRBV19 to TRBJ1-6; D uncertain. This receptor was identified in a woman under 40 in good health. The CDR3 loop is CASRGMDSPLHF. The CDR3 bases are TGTGCCAGTCGGGGTATGGACTCACCCCTCCACTTT.